This T cell receptor beta chain was sequenced in a study of T cells in Graves' hyperthyroidism and ophthalmopathy. Points from the study as a whole: Using 13 V-J features, a model discriminated ophthalmopathy from stable hyperthyroidism. Model output signaled ophthalmopathy a median around 6.9 months ahead of onset.

There were TCR beta CDR3 regions amplified from RNA transcripts. A set of HTBI primers served as the primers for a first-round RT-PCR of the TCR CDR3. TCRdb reprocessed the multiplex PCR reads with MiXCR, giving one entry per CDR3 protein. The profile shows about 420,000 distinct CDR3 sequences, roughly an eighth of them singletons. Germline assignment: CDR1 SNHLY and CDR2 FYNNEI. The CDR3 has 15 amino acids. V dropped 5 bases and J dropped 3; count of bases not matched to a gene: 5. Stable disease denoted Graves' hyperthyroidism without ophthalmopathy progression within 18 months. Hyperthyroidism was newly diagnosed in patients aged 18 to 65 (duration under 2 months). This clonotype was counted many times. Antigen unknown.

The receptor's source is a woman aged 18-29 years with Graves' hyperthyroidism. The sample was blood. The V and J genes are TRBV2 and TRBJ2-1; the match to TRBD2 covers 9 bases. Here the CDR3 DNA reads TGTGCCAGCAGTTTTAGCGGGGGAGGCTACAATGAGCAGTTCTTC. Its protein product is CASSFSGGGYNEQFF.